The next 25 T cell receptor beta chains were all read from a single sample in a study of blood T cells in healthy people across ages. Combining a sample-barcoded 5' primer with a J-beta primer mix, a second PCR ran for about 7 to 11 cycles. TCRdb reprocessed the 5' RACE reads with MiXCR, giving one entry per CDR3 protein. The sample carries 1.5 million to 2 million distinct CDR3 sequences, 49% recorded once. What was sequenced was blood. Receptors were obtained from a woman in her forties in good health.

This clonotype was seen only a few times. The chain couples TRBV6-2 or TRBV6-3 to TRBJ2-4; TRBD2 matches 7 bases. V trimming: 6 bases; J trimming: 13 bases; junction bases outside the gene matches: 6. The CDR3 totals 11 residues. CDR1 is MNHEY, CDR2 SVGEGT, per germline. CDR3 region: CASSHGLEQYF. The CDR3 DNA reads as TGTGCCAGCAGCCACGGACTAGAGCAGTACTTC.

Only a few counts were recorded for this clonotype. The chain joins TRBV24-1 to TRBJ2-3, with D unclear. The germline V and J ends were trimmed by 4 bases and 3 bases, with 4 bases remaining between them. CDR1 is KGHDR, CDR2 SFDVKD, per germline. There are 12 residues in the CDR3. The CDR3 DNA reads TGTGCCACCAGTGAAGTTACAGATACGCAGTATTTT. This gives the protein CATSEVTDTQYF.

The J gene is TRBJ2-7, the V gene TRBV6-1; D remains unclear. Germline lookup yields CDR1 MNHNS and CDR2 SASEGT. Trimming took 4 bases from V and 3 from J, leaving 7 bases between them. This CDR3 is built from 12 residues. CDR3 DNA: TGTGCCAGCAGTGCAAGTTTCTACGAGCAGTACTTC. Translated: CASSASFYEQYF.

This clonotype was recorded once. The CDR3 loop is CASSPQVTRNIQYF. As DNA, the CDR3 is TGTGCCAGCTCACCACAGGTCACCAGGAACATTCAGTACTTC. V gene TRBV18 combines with J gene TRBJ2-4; no firm D call. Germline assignment: CDR1 KGHSH and CDR2 LQKENI. Trimming took 1 base from V and 7 from J, leaving 11 bases between them. The CDR3 length is 14 residues.

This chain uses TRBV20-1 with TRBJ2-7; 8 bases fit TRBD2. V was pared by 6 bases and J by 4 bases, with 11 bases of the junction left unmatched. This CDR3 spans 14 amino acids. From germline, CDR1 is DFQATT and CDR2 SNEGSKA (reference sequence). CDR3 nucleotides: TGCAGTGCCCATAAAGCGGGGGACCTTTACGAGCAGTACTTC. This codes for CSAHKAGDLYEQYF.

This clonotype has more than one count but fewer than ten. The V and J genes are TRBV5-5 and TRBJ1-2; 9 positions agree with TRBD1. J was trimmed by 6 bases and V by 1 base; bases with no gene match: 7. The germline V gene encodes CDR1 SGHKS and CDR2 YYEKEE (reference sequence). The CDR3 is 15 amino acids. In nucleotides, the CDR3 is TGTGCCAGCAGCTTGACACACAGGGGGCTGGATGGCTACACCTTC. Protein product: CASSLTHRGLDGYTF.

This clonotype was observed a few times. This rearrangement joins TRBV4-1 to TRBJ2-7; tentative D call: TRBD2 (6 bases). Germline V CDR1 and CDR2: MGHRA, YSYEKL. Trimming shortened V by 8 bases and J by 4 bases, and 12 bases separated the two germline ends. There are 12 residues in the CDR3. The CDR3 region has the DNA TGCGCCAGCCGGGGGATAGAGTACGAGCAGTACTTC. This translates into CASRGIEYEQYF.

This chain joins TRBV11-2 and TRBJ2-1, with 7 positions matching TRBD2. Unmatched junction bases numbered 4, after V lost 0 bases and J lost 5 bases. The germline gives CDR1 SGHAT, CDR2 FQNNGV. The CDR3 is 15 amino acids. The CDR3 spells CASSLETRGDNEQFF. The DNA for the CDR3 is TGTGCCAGCAGCTTAGAGACTCGGGGGGACAATGAGCAGTTCTTC.

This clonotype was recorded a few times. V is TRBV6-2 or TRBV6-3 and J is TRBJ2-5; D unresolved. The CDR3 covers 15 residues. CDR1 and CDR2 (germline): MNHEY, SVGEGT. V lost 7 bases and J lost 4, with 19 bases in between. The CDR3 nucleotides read TGTGCCAGCATGGCGAACCAACCTGTAGGAGAGACCCAGTACTTC. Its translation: CASMANQPVGETQYF.

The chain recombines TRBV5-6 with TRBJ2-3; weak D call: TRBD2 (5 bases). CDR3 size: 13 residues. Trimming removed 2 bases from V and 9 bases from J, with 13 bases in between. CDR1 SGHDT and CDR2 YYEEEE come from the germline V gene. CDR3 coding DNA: TGTGCCAGCAGCTTTGAGTACGGGAACACGCAGTATTTT. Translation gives CASSFEYGNTQYF.

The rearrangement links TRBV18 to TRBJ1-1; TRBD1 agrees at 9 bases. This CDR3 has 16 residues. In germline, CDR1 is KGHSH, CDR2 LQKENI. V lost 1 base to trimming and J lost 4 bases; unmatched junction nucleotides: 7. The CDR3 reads CASSPLRQGEFTEAFF. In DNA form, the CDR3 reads TGTGCCAGCTCACCACTCCGACAGGGGGAGTTCACTGAAGCTTTCTTT.

The CDR3 is CASSYGQGAWGGYEQYF. The CDR3 DNA reads TGTGCCAGCAGTTACGGACAGGGGGCGTGGGGTGGCTACGAGCAGTACTTC. The gene calls are TRBV6-5 and TRBJ2-7, with 11 nucleotides matching TRBD1. V shed 2 bases and J 3 bases; nucleotides not matched to a gene: 9. Germline CDR1 and CDR2: MNHEY and SVGAGI. The CDR3 sequence is 17 residues long.

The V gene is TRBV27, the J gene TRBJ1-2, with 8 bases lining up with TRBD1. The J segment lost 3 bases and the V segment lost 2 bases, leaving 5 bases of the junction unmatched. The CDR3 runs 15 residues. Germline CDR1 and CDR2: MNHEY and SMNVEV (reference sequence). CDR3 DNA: TGTGCCAGCAGTTTAAAGGCAGGGGGCTACTATGGCTACACCTTC. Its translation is CASSLKAGGYYGYTF.

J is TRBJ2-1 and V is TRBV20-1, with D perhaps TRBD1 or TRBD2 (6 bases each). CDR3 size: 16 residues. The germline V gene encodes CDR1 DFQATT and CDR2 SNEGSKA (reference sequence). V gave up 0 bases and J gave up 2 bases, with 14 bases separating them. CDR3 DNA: TGCAGTGCTAGAGATCCACGGGGGCTAGCCTACAATGAGCAGTTCTTC. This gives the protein CSARDPRGLAYNEQFF.

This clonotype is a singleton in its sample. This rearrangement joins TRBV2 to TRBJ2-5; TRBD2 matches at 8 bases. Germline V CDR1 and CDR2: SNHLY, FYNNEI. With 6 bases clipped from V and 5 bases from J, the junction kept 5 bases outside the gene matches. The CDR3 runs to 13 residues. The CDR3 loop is CASRDGGGETQYF. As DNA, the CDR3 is TGTGCCAGCAGGGACGGGGGGGGCGAGACCCAGTACTTC. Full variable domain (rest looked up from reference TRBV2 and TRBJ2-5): EPEVTQTPSHQVTQMGQEVILRCVPISNHLYFYWYRQILGQKVEFLVSFYNNEISEKSEIFDDQFSVERPDGSNFTLKIRSTKLEDSAMYFCASRDGGGETQYFGPGTRLLVL.

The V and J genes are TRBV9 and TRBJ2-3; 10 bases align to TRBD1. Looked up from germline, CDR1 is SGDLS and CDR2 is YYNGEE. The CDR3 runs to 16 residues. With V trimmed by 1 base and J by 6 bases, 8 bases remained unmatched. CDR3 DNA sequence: TGTGCCAGCAGCGTACTCGGACAGGGGGGTGGGGATACGCAGTATTTT. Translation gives CASSVLGQGGGDTQYF.

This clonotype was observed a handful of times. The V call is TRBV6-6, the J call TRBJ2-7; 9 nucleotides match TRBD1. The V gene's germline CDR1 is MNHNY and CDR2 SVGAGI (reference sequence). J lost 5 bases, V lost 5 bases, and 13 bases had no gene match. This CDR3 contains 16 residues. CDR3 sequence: CASSPTPGQGSNEQYF. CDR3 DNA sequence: TGTGCCAGCAGTCCCACTCCGGGACAGGGCAGCAACGAGCAGTACTTC.

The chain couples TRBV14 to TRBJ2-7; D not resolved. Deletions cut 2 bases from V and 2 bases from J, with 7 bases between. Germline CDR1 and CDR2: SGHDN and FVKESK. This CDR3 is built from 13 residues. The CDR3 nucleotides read TGTGCCAGCAGCCAATCCGGCACCTACGAGCAGTACTTC. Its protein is CASSQSGTYEQYF.

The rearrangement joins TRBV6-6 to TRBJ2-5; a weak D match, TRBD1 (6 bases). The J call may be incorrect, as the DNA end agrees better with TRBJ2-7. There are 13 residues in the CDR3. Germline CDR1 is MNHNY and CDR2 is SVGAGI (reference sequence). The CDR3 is CASRTENRDEQYF. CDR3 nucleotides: TGTGCCAGCAGGACCGAAAACAGGGACGAGCAGTACTTC.

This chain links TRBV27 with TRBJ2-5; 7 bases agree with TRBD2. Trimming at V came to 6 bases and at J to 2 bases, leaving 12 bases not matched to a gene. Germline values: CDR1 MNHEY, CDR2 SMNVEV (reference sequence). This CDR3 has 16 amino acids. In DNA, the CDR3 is TGTGCCAGCAGCCTAGGGACTAACGGACTACAAGAGACCCAGTACTTC. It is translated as CASSLGTNGLQETQYF.

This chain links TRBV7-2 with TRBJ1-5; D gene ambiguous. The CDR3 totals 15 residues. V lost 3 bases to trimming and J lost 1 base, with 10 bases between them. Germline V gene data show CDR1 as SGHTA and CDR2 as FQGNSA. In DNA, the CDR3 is TGTGCCAGCAGCTTCGGTCCCCTCAGCAATCAGCCCCAGCATTTT. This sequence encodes CASSFGPLSNQPQHF.

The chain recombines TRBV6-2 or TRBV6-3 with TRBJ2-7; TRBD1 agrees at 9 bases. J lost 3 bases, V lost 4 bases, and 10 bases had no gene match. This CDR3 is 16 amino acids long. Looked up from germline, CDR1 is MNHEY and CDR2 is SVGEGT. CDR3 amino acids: CASSSVPGQGRYEQYF. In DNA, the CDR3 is TGTGCCAGCAGTTCAGTCCCGGGACAGGGCCGCTACGAGCAGTACTTC.

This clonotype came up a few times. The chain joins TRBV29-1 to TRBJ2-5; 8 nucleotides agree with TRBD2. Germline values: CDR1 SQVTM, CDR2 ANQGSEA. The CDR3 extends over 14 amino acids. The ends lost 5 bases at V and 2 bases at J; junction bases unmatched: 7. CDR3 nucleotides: TGCAGCGTTCCCCGACGGGAGGGGCAAGAGACCCAGTACTTC. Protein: CSVPRREGQETQYF.

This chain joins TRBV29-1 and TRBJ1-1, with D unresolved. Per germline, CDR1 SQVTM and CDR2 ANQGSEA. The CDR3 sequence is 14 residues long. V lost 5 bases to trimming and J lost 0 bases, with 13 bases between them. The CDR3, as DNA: TGCAGCGTTCTCATCCGGCATTTGAACACTGAAGCTTTCTTT. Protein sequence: CSVLIRHLNTEAFF.

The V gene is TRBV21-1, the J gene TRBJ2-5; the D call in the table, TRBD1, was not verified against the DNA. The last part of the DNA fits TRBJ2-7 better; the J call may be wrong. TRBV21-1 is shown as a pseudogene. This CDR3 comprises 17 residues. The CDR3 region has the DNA TGTGCCAGCAGCAAAGCAGCCCTGACAGGGGGTTATTACGAGCAGTACTTC. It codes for CASSKAALTGGYYEQYF.